The 18 T cell receptor beta chains presented below share a single source sample, sequenced in a study of blood T cell repertoires in COVID-19 (dated by TCRdb to the early 2020s). To prepare the library, the immunoSEQ multiplex PCR assay was applied. TCRdb limited this immuneACCESS table to in-frame rearrangements with V and J called. A share of clones is missing; checked studies link under half to unresolved V genes, and the rest is unexplained. The sample table records 200,000 to 300,000 clones; about 85% of these occur just once. The top ten constitute about 4.1% of the sample. The sequencing input was peripheral blood. Receptor source: a man in his 60s who had recovered from COVID-19.

The chain couples TRBV24-1 to TRBJ2-2; D unclear. Trimming cost V 5 bases and J 9 bases, with 12 bases left between them. From germline, CDR1 is KGHDR and CDR2 SFDVKD. The CDR3 runs 13 residues. The CDR3 loop reads CATSGPARWELFF. DNA of the CDR3: TGTGCCACCAGTGGTCCTGCCAGATGGGAGCTGTTTTTT.

The DNA for the CDR3 is TGTGCCAGCAGTGAAGGGACAGGGGGAAGGCAGCCCCAGCATTTT. Translating it yields CASSEGTGGRQPQHF. The V call is TRBV3-1 (or the pseudogene TRBV3-2), the J call TRBJ1-5; 11 bases map to TRBD1. The V gene's germline CDR1 is LGHDT and CDR2 YNNKEL (reference sequence). CDR3 length equals 15 residues. Unmatched junction bases numbered 8, after V lost 6 bases and J lost 7 bases.

This sequence joins TRBV27 and TRBJ2-5; the match to TRBD2 covers 8 bases. The germline V gene has CDR1 MNHEY and CDR2 SMNVEV (reference sequence). This CDR3 has 17 amino acids. Trimming took 0 bases from V and 7 from J; bases not matched to a gene: 13. DNA for the CDR3: TGTGCCAGCAGTTTATCCCCCTGGACTAGCCCTTCGGTGACCCAGTACTTC. Residues: CASSLSPWTSPSVTQYF.

The genes are TRBV7-9 and TRBJ2-2, with TRBD1 matching over 7 bases. The V gene end was trimmed by 5 bases and the J gene end by 5 bases; junction bases not matched to a gene: 11. The length of the CDR3 is 16 residues. Germline CDR1 reads SEHNR; CDR2 reads FQNEAQ (reference sequence). CDR3 nucleotide sequence: TGTGCCAGCAGCCCCGGGACAGATCCCCGGACCGGGGAGCTGTTTTTT. It codes for CASSPGTDPRTGELFF.

The chain joins TRBV3-1 (or the pseudogene TRBV3-2) to TRBJ2-3; TRBD2 matches 9 bases. The junction had 6 bases not matched to a gene; V was cut back by 5 bases and J by 6 bases. Germline V gives CDR1 LGHDT, CDR2 YNNKEL (reference sequence). CDR3 length equals 14 residues. CDR3 region: CASSFGTSWDTQYF. CDR3 DNA: TGTGCCAGCAGCTTCGGGACTAGCTGGGATACGCAGTATTTT.

The chain employs TRBV12-3 or TRBV12-4 and TRBJ2-1; TRBD2 matches 9 bases. The junction had 10 bases not matched to a gene; V was cut back by 3 bases and J by 16 bases. The CDR3 consists of 13 residues. CDR3 coding DNA: TGTGCCAGCAGTTTTCCCTTAGCGGGGGTGCAATTCTTC. It yields the protein CASSFPLAGVQFF.

J is TRBJ2-2 and V is TRBV18; 10 nucleotides agree with TRBD1. The length of the CDR3 is 17 residues. V shed 4 bases and J 1 base; nucleotides not matched to a gene: 6. Germline assignment: CDR1 KGHSH and CDR2 LQKENI. CDR3 in amino acids: CASSQLWDRGNTGELFF. CDR3 in DNA: TGTGCCAGCTCACAACTTTGGGACAGGGGGAACACCGGGGAGCTGTTTTTT.

This clone appeared a single time. The rearrangement uses TRBV10-3 and TRBJ1-2; D is perhaps TRBD1 (6 bases). Germline lookup yields CDR1 ENHRY and CDR2 SYGVKD. The CDR3 is made up of 13 amino acids. Trimming removed 4 bases from V and 8 bases from J, with 14 bases in between. CDR3 sequence reads: CAISAEGGGGYTF. The CDR3, as DNA: TGTGCCATCAGTGCAGAAGGGGGTGGGGGCTACACCTTC.

The chain carries TRBV6-5 and TRBJ2-6; no clear D gene. Between the trimmed V and J ends, which lost 2 bases and 4 bases, there was a span of 12 bases. This CDR3 spans 16 amino acids. Per the germline V gene, CDR1 is MNHEY and CDR2 is SVGAGI. In nucleotides, the CDR3 is TGTGCCAGCAGTTACGCGGTCCTGAGGGGGGCCAACGTCCTGACTTTC. The encoded protein is CASSYAVLRGANVLTF.

The chain combines TRBV21-1 with TRBJ1-2; no DNA check was done on the table's D call, TRBD1. TRBV21-1 is shown as a pseudogene. The CDR3 loop spans 23 amino acids. CDR3 residues: CASSKGETGGDLPKRRSDYGYTF. The CDR3 nucleotides read TGTGCCAGCAGCAAAGGGGAAACAGGGGGCGATCTTCCTAAACGGCGATCTGACTATGGCTACACCTTC.

This clone was seen just once. This rearrangement joins TRBV6-5 to TRBJ1-6; 7 nucleotides line up with TRBD1. Germline trimming cut 5 bases from V and 7 bases from J; bases unmatched to any gene: 8. The CDR3 is 15 amino acids. Germline assignment: CDR1 MNHEY and CDR2 SVGAGI. CDR3 coding DNA: TGTGCCAGCAGTACGACCGGGACAGCAAATTCACCCCTCCACTTT. Residues: CASSTTGTANSPLHF.

The chain recombines TRBV28 with TRBJ2-1; 7 bases match TRBD1. Germline V gene sequence: CDR1 MDHEN, CDR2 SYDVKM. This CDR3 comprises 13 residues. The J segment lost 10 bases and the V segment lost 5 bases, leaving 8 bases of the junction unmatched. In nucleotides, the CDR3 is TGTGCCAGCAGTACTGACAGGGTAGGGGAGCAGTTCTTC. As protein: CASSTDRVGEQFF. The complete variable domain, with remaining parts taken from reference TRBV28 and TRBJ2-1, reads DVKVTQSSRYLVKRTGEKVFLECVQDMDHENMFWYRQDPGLGLRLIYFSYDVKMKEKGDIPEGYSVSREKKERFSLILESASTNQTSMYLCASSTDRVGEQFFGPGTRLTVL.

The chain employs TRBV18 and TRBJ2-4, with D perhaps TRBD1 (5 bases). There are 13 residues in the CDR3. Germline V gene data show CDR1 as KGHSH and CDR2 as LQKENI. The V end was cut by 5 bases, the J end by 6 bases, with 11 bases between. The CDR3 nucleotides read TGTGCCAGCTCAGGACAATACACAAACATTCAGTACTTC. Protein product: CASSGQYTNIQYF.

This chain joins TRBV6-2 or TRBV6-3 and TRBJ2-2, with D possibly TRBD1 on 6 matching bases. Germline CDR1 is MNHEY and CDR2 is SVGEGT. The CDR3 has 14 residues. Deletions cut 5 bases from V and 7 bases from J, with 14 bases between. The CDR3 sequence: CASSQGSLGGELFF. The CDR3 nucleotides read TGTGCCAGCAGTCAGGGGAGCCTGGGCGGGGAGCTGTTTTTT.

This CDR3 reads CASSPILAGGLHEQFF. Here the CDR3 DNA reads TGTGCCAGCAGCCCGATCCTAGCGGGGGGGCTCCATGAGCAGTTCTTC. This chain links TRBV11-2 with TRBJ2-1; 12 bases agree with TRBD2. CDR1 is SGHAT, CDR2 FQNNGV, per germline. This CDR3 spans 16 amino acids. J was trimmed by 8 bases and V by 5 bases; bases with no gene match: 10.

The chain links TRBV3-1 (or the pseudogene TRBV3-2) to TRBJ1-4, with D possibly matching TRBD1 (6 bases). Germline CDR1 is LGHDT and CDR2 is YNNKEL (reference sequence). Trimming stripped 8 bases from V and 8 bases from J, with 12 bases between. The CDR3 loop spans 12 amino acids. CDR3 in amino acids: CASSGAGEKLFF. The CDR3 DNA reads as TGTGCCAGCTCAGGGGCAGGGGAAAAACTGTTTTTT.

This chain links TRBV19 with TRBJ2-3; 9 bases map to TRBD1. Germline V gene lookup returns CDR1 LNHDA and CDR2 SQIVND (reference sequence). The CDR3 has 15 residues. J lost 1 base, V lost 4 bases, and 3 bases had no gene match. CDR3 bases: TGTGCCAGTAGTACCCGGGACAGGGGCACAGATACGCAGTATTTT. Encoded protein: CASSTRDRGTDTQYF.

V is TRBV19 and J is TRBJ2-1, with 7 bases fitting TRBD1. Per the germline V gene, CDR1 is LNHDA and CDR2 is SQIVND (reference sequence). CDR3 length: 15 residues. With V trimmed by 5 bases and J by 3 bases, 7 bases remained unmatched. The CDR3 loop is CASSQTGWDYNEQFF. For the CDR3, the DNA is TGTGCCAGTAGTCAGACAGGGTGGGACTACAATGAGCAGTTCTTC.